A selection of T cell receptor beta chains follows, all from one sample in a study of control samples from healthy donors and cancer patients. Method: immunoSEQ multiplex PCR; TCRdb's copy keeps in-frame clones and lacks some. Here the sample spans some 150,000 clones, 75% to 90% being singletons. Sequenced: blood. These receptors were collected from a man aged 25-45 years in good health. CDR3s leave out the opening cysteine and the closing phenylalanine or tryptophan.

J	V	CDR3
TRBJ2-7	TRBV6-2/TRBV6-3	ASSYSSSYEQY
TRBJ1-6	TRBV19	ASSGSANNSPLH
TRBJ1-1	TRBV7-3	ASSEQRNTEAF
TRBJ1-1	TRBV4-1	ASSQSKGTLYTEAF
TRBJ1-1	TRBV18	ASSIRQGTSDTEAF
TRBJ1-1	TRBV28	ASFTSGLEAF
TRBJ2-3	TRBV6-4	ASSERGYGDTQY
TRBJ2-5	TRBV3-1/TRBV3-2	ASSQESKTQY
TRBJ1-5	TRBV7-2	ASSQRHSNQPQH
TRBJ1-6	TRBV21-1	ASSIRPHYNSPLH
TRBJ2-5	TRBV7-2	ASSRDRVGETQY
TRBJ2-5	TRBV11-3	ASSLEGTGTLETQY
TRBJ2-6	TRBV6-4	ASSDSSGSGANVLT
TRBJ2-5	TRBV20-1	SASASGGETQY
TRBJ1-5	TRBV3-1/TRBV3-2	ASSRGSNQPQH
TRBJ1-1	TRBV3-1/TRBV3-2	ASSQASVYTEAF
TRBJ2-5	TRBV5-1	ASSWGSGGQETQY
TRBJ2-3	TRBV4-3	ASSQGSPITDTQY
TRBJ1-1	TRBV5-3	ARSLGNSDRWTEAF
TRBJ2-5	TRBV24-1	ATSEATGTVETQY
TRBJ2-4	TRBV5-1	ASSYSQGYKNIQY
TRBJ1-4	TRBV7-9	ASGQGSNEKLF
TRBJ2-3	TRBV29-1	SVGPRGQDGTDTQY
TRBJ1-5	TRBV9	ASSVEGGANQPQH
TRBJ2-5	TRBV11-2	AVSSLAGGAGETQY
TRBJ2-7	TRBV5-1	ASSLEFSGVPYEQY
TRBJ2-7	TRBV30	AWKLAGSSYEQY
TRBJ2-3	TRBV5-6	ASSLSGIYTDTQY
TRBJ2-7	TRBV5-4	ASSLGAGTYEQY
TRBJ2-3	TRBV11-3	ASSARLLSGSTDTQY
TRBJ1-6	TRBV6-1	ASSEVGGDNSPLH
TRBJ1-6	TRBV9	ASSVGGTSYNSPLH
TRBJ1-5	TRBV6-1	ASSESRTRNQPQH
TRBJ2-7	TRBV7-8	ASSSRPDGGEQY
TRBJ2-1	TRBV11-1	ASSIDPDSYNEQF
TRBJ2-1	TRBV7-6	ASSPRGAGYNEQF
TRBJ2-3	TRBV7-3	ASSFDSHTQY
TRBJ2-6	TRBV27	GSGRTSGANVPT
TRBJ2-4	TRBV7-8	ASSLDGISTGVSKNIQY
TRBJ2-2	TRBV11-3	ASSLNTGELF